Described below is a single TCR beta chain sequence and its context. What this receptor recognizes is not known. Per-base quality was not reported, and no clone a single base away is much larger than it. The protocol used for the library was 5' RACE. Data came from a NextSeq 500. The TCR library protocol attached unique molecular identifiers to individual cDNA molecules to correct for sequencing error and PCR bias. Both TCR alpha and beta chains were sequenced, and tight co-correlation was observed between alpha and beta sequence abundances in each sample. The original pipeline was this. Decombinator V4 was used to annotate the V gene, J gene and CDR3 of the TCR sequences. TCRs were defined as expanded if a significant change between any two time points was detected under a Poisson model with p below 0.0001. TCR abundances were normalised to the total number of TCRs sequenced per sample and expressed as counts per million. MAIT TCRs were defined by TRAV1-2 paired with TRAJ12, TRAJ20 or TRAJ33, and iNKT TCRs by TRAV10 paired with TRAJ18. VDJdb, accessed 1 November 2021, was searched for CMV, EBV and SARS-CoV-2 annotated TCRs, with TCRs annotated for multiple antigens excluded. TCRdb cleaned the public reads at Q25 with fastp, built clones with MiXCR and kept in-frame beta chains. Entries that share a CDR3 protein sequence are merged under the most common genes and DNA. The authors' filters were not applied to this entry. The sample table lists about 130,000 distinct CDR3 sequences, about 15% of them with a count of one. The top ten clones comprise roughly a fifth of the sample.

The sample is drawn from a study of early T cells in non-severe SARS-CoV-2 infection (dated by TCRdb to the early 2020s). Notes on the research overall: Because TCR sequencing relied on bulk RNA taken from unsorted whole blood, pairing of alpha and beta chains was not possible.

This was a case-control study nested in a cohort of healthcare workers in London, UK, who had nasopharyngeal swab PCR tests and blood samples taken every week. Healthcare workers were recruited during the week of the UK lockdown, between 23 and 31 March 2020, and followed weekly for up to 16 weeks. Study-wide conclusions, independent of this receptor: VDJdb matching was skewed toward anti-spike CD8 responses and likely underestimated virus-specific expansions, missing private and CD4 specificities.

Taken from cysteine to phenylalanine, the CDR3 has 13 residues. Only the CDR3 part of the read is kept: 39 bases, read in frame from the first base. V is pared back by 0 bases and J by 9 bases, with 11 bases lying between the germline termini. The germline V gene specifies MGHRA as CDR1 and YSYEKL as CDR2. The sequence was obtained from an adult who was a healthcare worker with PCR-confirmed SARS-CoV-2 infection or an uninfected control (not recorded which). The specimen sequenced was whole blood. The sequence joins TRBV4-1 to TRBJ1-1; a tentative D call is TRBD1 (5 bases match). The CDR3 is CASSQDAGTKAFF. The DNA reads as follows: TGCGCCAGCAGCCAAGACGCCGGGACTAAAGCTTTCTTT.